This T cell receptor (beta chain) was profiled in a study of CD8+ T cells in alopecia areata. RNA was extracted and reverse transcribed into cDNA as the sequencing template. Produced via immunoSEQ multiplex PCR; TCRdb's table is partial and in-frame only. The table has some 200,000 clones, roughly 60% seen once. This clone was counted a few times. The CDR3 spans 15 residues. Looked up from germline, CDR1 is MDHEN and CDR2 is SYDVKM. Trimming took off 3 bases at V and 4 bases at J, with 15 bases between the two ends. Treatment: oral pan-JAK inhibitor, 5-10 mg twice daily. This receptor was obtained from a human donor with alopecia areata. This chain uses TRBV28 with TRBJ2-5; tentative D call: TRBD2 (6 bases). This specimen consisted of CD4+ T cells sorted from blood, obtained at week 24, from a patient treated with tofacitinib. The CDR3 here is CASSFSRLGRETQYF. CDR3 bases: TGTGCCAGCAGTTTCTCCAGGCTCGGGAGAGAGACCCAGTACTTC. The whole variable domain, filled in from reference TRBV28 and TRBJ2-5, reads DVKVTQSSRYLVKRTGEKVFLECVQDMDHENMFWYRQDPGLGLRLIYFSYDVKMKEKGDIPEGYSVSREKKERFSLILESASTNQTSMYLCASSFSRLGRETQYFGPGTRLLVL.